This T cell receptor beta chain was found in a study of T cells in localized non-small cell lung cancer (dated by TCRdb to 2018 to 2020). Describing the broader study: The study examined T cell repertoires in approximately 240 patients with early-stage NSCLC and compared tumors with uninvolved tumor-adjacent lungs. All 220 or so NSCLC patients in the cohort were treatment-naive and had localized lung tumors that were resected. Of the NSCLC patients, over 120 were male and 107 were female, and the mean age was roughly 61 years. What the authors observed across the whole study: Because the study design was exploratory, TCR variables were selected using unadjusted p-values without false-discovery rate correction. The highest T cell clonality was observed in uninvolved tumor-adjacent lung, where clonality exceeded that of tumor, suggesting that antigenic responses were more focused in uninvolved tumor-adjacent lung. Higher T cell density in blood was associated with longer overall survival, whereas higher clonality in adjacent lung was associated with shorter survival. A median of approximately 50 of the top 100 tumor clones turned up in the paired uninvolved adjacent lung, and 25 to 35 of those clones also ranked among the top 100 of that same adjacent lung. Because multi-region sequencing of the tumors was not done, intratumor heterogeneity could not be ruled out.

At diagnosis, tumor, uninvolved tumor-adjacent lung and peripheral blood were collected and then preserved as a mix of FFPE and fresh-frozen material. For TCR repertoire profiling, the blood samples were analyzed as peripheral blood mononuclear cells. Based on the germline V gene (reference sequence), the CDR1 and CDR2 sequences are WNHNN and SYGVQD. Counted from cysteine to phenylalanine, this CDR3 has 15 amino acids. Only the CDR3 DNA is retained, 45 bases long and in frame from the first base. V ends up 4 bases short and J 1 base short, with an unmatched junction base count of 6. For this clone: No cognate antigen has been identified for it. There are no base qualities to consult, and no much larger clone falls within one base.

TCR beta CDR3 regions were sequenced from DNA using the immunoSEQ Assay. From the authors' description of their analysis: T cell density was computed as TCR beta template counts normalized to usable DNA estimated by amplifying housekeeping genes. Richness was estimated with the preseqR package, extrapolating to 400,000 templates for PBMC samples and 120,000 templates for tissue samples. Clonality was defined as one minus Pielou's evenness. Differential abundance testing on productive amino-acid clonotypes, with a minimum total count of 5 and an alpha of 0.1, was used to identify tissue-enriched TCRs. The Jaccard Index and the Morisita Overlap Index were used to measure how much the repertoires overlapped between compartments. GLIPH clustered TCR beta CDR3s with public tetramer-defined viral CDR3s; viral motifs required at least three viral sequences plus V-gene enrichment. Held by TCRdb, this immuneACCESS table contains in-frame sequences only and omits some clones. Under half of the omission traces to an unresolved V gene where checked; the cause of the rest is unknown. The V and J calls and clone size are taken from that table; D and trimming were inferred from the DNA. For this sample the table gives about 46,000 clones, of which approximately 81% were detected only once. The top ten hold under 20% of the sample.

Sequencing was performed on peripheral blood mononuclear cells, taken before any cancer treatment. This receptor chain uses TRBV10-1 and TRBJ2-5; 7 central bases correspond to TRBD1. The sequence was collected from a man aged 40 to 70 with stage III lung adenocarcinoma. Here is the DNA: TGCGCCAGCAGTGGTTCCGGGACAGCCCAAGAGACCCAGTACTTC. This translates into CASSGSGTAQETQYF.